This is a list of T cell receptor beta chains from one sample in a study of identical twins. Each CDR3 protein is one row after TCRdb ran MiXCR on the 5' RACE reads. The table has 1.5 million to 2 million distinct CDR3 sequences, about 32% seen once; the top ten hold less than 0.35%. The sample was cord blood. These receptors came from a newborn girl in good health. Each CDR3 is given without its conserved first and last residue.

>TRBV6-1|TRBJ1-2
ASRRDRADGYT
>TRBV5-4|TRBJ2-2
ASTVTGLNTGELF
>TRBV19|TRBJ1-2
ASSDRGPGYT
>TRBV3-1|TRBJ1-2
ASPVYNYGYT
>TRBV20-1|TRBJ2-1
SARGLAGGPGNEQF
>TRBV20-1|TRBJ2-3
SASGTSGRTDTQY
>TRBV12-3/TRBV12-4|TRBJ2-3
ASSTGLESDTQY
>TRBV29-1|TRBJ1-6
SDTPRLFPIQGVVDNSPLH
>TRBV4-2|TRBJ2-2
ASSHQGPLAGRRANTGELF
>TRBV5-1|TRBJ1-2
ASRWDSGRGYGYT
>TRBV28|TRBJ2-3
ASRDRDYGGTDTQY
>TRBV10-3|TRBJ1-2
AISESWTGTKDGYT
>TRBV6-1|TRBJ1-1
ASSRLWDLDLGNTEAF
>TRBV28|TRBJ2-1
ASSRGGATNNEQF
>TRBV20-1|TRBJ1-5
SARDHISTVSPPQH
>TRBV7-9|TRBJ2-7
ASSTLQGSYEQY
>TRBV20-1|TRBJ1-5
SADGQGVQPQH
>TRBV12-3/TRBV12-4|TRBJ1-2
ASSFDRQAYYGYT
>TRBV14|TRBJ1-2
ASSQEGCGYT
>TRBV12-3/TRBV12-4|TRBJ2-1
ASSLRVHEQF
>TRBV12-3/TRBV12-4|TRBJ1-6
ASSLYREGNSPLH
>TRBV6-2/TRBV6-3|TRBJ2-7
ASTLGLADYNEQY
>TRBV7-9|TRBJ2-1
ASSLVEGDNEQF
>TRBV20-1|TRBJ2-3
SAVLSTDTQY
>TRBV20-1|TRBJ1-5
SASKTGGGNQPQH
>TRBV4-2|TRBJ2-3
ASSQRRFSSDTQY
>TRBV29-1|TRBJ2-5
SVEGGSKETQY
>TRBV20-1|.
SAQRGPSYNEQY
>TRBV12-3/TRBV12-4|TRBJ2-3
ASTHTPRGLIGTDTQY
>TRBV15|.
ATKASGSLSYNEQY
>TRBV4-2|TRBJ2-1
ASSQDQRLRWQF
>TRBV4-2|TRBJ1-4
ASSQVVLRGEKLF
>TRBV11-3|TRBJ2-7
ASSPPPLYEQY
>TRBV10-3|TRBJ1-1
AIRRDRTNTEAF
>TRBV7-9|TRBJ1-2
ASSAGTGKLYGYT
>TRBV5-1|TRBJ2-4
ASSAGLAAKNIQY
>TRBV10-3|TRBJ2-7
AIRLTGAGSYEQY
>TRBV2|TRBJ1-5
ASSESLDRGGQPQH
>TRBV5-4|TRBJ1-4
ASSSTRDEKLF
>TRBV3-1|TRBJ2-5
ASSQDLLAGQETQY
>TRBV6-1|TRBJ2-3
ASSAGGLRDTQY
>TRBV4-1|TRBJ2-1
ASNQLGGRGSYNEQF
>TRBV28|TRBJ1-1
ASSLRDRGWSTEAF
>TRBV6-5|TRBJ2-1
ASSYRGLAGRPYNEQF
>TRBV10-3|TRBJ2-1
AISERGTSGSYNEQF
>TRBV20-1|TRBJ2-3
SAWTLNTDTQY
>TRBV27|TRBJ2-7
ASSSYGSFDEQY
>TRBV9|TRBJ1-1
ASSVGGMIKITEAF
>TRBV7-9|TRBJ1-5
ASSAVWGQPQH